Listed below are T cell receptor beta chains from one sample, sequenced in a study of blood T cell repertoires in COVID-19. Sequenced by immunoSEQ multiplex PCR; TCRdb stores in-frame clones only, minus some. Here the sample spans 94,000 or so clones, 80% to 90% being singletons. Sequencing used peripheral blood. The receptors stem from a woman in her 70s with acute or convalescent COVID-19. Each CDR3 is given with its conserved first and last residue. A D gene is named only where the DNA matches it firmly. Rows may omit the clone size; those that give it use once, few, many or a size class.

V	D	size	J	length	CDR3	DNA
TRBV29-1	TRBD1	once	TRBJ1-1	13	CSGVDRDLTEAFF	TGCAGCGGGGTGGACAGGGACCTGACTGAAGCTTTCTTT
TRBV3-1/TRBV3-2	-	-	TRBJ2-1	14	CASSQDLAINEQFF	TGTGCCAGCAGCCAAGATCTAGCGATCAATGAGCAGTTCTTC
TRBV4-1	-	-	TRBJ1-1	16	CASSQAGYGMNTEAFF	TGCGCCAGCAGCCAAGCCGGGTACGGAATGAACACTGAAGCTTTCTTT
TRBV5-5	-	-	TRBJ2-1	14	CASSLISGSGEQFF	TGTGCCAGCAGCTTGATTTCAGGGTCCGGTGAGCAGTTCTTC
TRBV27	-	once	TRBJ2-5	15	CASSTGTTRKKTQYF	TGTGCCAGCAGCACCGGGACAACCCGAAAGAAGACCCAGTACTTC
TRBV7-9	-	-	TRBJ1-6	13	CASSSDLNSPLHF	TGTGCCAGCAGCTCGGACTTGAATTCACCCCTCCACTTT
TRBV27	-	-	TRBJ2-2	15	CASSFRRAQPGELFF	TGTGCCAGCAGTTTCAGGAGGGCTCAACCCGGGGAGCTGTTTTTT
TRBV5-6	-	-	TRBJ1-1	14	CASSSRLQGTEAFF	TGTGCCAGCAGCAGTCGACTACAGGGAACTGAAGCTTTCTTT
TRBV19	-	-	TRBJ1-4	13	CASSIFTGSALFF	TGTGCCAGTAGTATCTTCACAGGGTCGGCGCTGTTTTTT
TRBV19	TRBD2	-	TRBJ2-5	17	CASSIDSGRARQETQYF	TGTGCCAGTAGTATAGACAGCGGGAGGGCCCGACAAGAGACCCAGTACTTC
TRBV5-6	-	-	TRBJ1-1	13	CASSPKDRAEAFF	TGTGCCAGCAGCCCCAAGGATCGGGCTGAAGCTTTCTTT